The TCR beta chain described here comes from a study of identical twins. This CDR3 contains 12 residues. Germline V gives CDR1 SEHNR, CDR2 FQNEAQ (reference sequence). Trimming took off 7 bases at V and 4 bases at J, with 10 bases between the two ends. The study's findings and limits: One should note that invariant MAIT and iNKT cells could partly confound zero-insertion analyses.

Comment on this clonotype: The antigen remains undetermined.

TCRdb re-analysed the 5' RACE reads in MiXCR, keeping a single row per CDR3 protein. This table has 430,000 or so distinct CDR3 sequences, less than 25% appearing once. The sample also formed part of further work on T cells expressing NK-cell markers. This second study notes: Restricting sorting to alpha-beta TCR T cells was achieved in several experiments by an anti-gamma-delta TCR antibody. The CD3+CD56-NKG2C+ fraction of four donors was likewise dominated by these clonotypes.

The chain recombines TRBV7-9 with TRBJ1-1; D remains ambiguous. The source material was CD4+ T cells sorted from blood. The sequence was obtained from a woman between 18 and 29 years old in good health. The CDR3 spells CASKLVATEAFF. The CDR3 DNA reads as TGTGCCAGCAAGCTTGTAGCCACTGAAGCTTTCTTT.